The 13 T cell receptor beta chains listed next were all sequenced from one sample in a study of T-cell memory formation after mild COVID-19. TCRdb re-called the 5' RACE reads with MiXCR, one entry per CDR3 protein. The sample lists hundreds of thousands of distinct CDR3 sequences, roughly 13% occurring once. The material sequenced was PBMCs or a T cell subset sorted from them (not recorded which). These receptor sequences come from a man aged 18 to 30 who had mild COVID-19 (a few samples of this study predate the infection). Cell type and time point are not known.

This clonotype has just a few counts. Here the CDR3 DNA reads TGTGCCAGCTCACTAATGCAGGGGATGGGTTACACTGAAGCTTTCTTT. This gives the protein CASSLMQGMGYTEAFF. This chain connects TRBV18 to TRBJ1-1; possible D gene TRBD1, 6 bases. Trimming took 4 bases from V and 3 from J, leaving 18 bases between them. The CDR3 has 16 amino acids. CDR1 and CDR2 from the germline V gene are KGHSH and LQKENI.

The genes are TRBV4-1 and TRBJ2-6; D unresolved. The germline V and J ends were trimmed by 0 bases and 1 base, with 10 bases remaining between them. The CDR3 is 17 residues long. Germline CDR1 reads MGHRA; CDR2 reads YSYEKL. CDR3 nucleotides: TGCGCCAGCAGCCAAGAGGGATGGAGATCTGGGGCCAACGTCCTGACTTTC. It yields the protein CASSQEGWRSGANVLTF.

This clonotype was counted only a few times. V gene TRBV5-1 combines with J gene TRBJ1-2, with D tentatively TRBD1 (6 bases). Germline V gives CDR1 SGHRS, CDR2 YFSETQ. Trimming took 4 bases from V and 4 from J, leaving 11 bases between them. The CDR3 has 13 residues. In DNA form, the CDR3 reads TGCGCCAGCAGCCTCCAACAGGGCTATGGCTACACCTTC. Translation: CASSLQQGYGYTF.

This clonotype was observed at least ten times. This sequence joins TRBV12-3 or TRBV12-4 and TRBJ1-2; D remains unclear. Trimming pared 1 base from V and 5 bases from J, leaving 5 bases between. This CDR3 contains 12 residues. This chain's CDR3 is CASSLGLYGYTF. The CDR3 region has the DNA TGTGCCAGCAGTTTAGGACTTTATGGCTACACCTTC.

The rearrangement links TRBV15 to TRBJ2-7; no reliable D call. This CDR3 comprises 14 residues. Germline V gene sequence: CDR1 LNHNV, CDR2 YYDKDF (reference sequence). V lost 0 bases and J lost 4, with 10 bases in between. The CDR3 loop reads CATSRDRSEYEQYV. The DNA of the CDR3 is TGTGCCACCAGCAGAGATCGTTCGGAATACGAGCAGTACGTC.

This chain uses TRBV5-1 with TRBJ2-6; TRBD1 matches 9 bases. The V gene's germline CDR1 is SGHRS and CDR2 YFSETQ. This CDR3 is built from 19 residues. V gave up 3 bases and J gave up 0 bases; unmatched junction bases: 10. The CDR3 bases are TGCGCCAGCAGCTCGCCCCCAGGGACAGGGTACTCTGGGGCCAACGTCCTGACTTTC. Encoded protein: CASSSPPGTGYSGANVLTF.

This chain links TRBV11-2 with TRBJ2-7; either TRBD1 or TRBD2 may fit D (5 bases each). CDR1 is SGHAT and CDR2 is FQNNGV in the germline V gene. V was pared by 4 bases and J by 2 bases, with 9 bases between. The CDR3 length is 13 residues. CDR3 loop: CASSWWGTYEQYV. CDR3 in DNA: TGTGCCAGCAGCTGGTGGGGGACCTACGAGCAGTACGTC.

The chain carries TRBV11-1 and TRBJ2-7, with D possibly being TRBD2 (5 bases). CDR3 size: 12 residues. V was trimmed by 3 bases and J by 4 bases, leaving 7 bases between them. Germline CDR1 reads SGHAT; CDR2 reads FQDESV (reference sequence). The CDR3 DNA sequence: TGTGCCAGCAGCTTCGGGGAGTACGAGCAGTACGTC. As protein: CASSFGEYEQYV.

J is TRBJ1-1 and V is TRBV5-1; the D is unclear. V was clipped by 4 bases and J by 4 bases, with 14 bases between them. The germline V gene has CDR1 SGHRS and CDR2 YFSETQ. The CDR3 has 14 residues. The CDR3 DNA reads TGCGCCAGCAGCGGAGGAGGTCCCCTCACTGAAGCTTTCTTT. As protein: CASSGGGPLTEAFF. Full variable domain (rest looked up from reference TRBV5-1 and TRBJ1-1): KAGVTQTPRYLIKTRGQQVTLSCSPISGHRSVSWYQQTPGQGLQFLFEYFSETQRNKGNFPGRFSGRQFSNSRSEMNVSTLELGDSALYLCASSGGGPLTEAFFGQGTRLTVV.

There are many counts of this clonotype. V gene TRBV7-9 combines with J gene TRBJ2-7; D is possibly TRBD1 or TRBD2 (5 bases each). Trimming pared 3 bases from V and 3 bases from J, leaving 18 bases between. Germline CDR1 is SEHNR and CDR2 is FQNEAQ (reference sequence). The CDR3 totals 16 residues. The CDR3 here is CASSLTTGPKDYEQYF. As DNA, the CDR3 is TGTGCCAGCAGCTTGACAACGGGACCGAAAGACTACGAGCAGTACTTC.

This rearrangement joins TRBV5-1 to TRBJ2-1; 11 nucleotides agree with TRBD1. There are 15 residues in the CDR3. The junction had 9 bases not matched to a gene; V was cut back by 4 bases and J by 9 bases. CDR1 is SGHRS, CDR2 YFSETQ, per germline. CDR3 bases: TGCGCCAGCAGCCCGGGACAGGGGGGAGGAACTGAGCAGTTCTTC. It translates to CASSPGQGGGTEQFF.

V is TRBV2 and J is TRBJ1-4; 10 bases map to TRBD1. The CDR3 is made up of 17 amino acids. J lost 2 bases, V lost 7 bases, and 10 bases had no gene match. Germline V lookup: CDR1 SNHLY, CDR2 FYNNEI. The CDR3 loop reads CASNIGTGEITNEKLFF. The CDR3 DNA reads as TGTGCCAGCAATATAGGGACAGGGGAGATCACTAATGAAAAACTGTTTTTT. Drawing the rest from reference TRBV2 and TRBJ1-4, the complete variable domain is EPEVTQTPSHQVTQMGQEVILRCVPISNHLYFYWYRQILGQKVEFLVSFYNNEISEKSEIFDDQFSVERPDGSNFTLKIRSTKLEDSAMYFCASNIGTGEITNEKLFFGSGTQLSVL.

This clonotype has a count of ten or more. The chain joins TRBV6-5 to TRBJ1-6; D unclear. Germline assignment: CDR1 MNHEY and CDR2 SVGAGI. V was shortened by 6 bases and J by 7 bases, with 16 bases between the two germline ends. The CDR3 length is 15 residues. In nucleotides, the CDR3 is TGTGCCAGCAGCCGAGGAGGCACCTCGAATTCACCCCTCCACTTT. Its translation: CASSRGGTSNSPLHF.